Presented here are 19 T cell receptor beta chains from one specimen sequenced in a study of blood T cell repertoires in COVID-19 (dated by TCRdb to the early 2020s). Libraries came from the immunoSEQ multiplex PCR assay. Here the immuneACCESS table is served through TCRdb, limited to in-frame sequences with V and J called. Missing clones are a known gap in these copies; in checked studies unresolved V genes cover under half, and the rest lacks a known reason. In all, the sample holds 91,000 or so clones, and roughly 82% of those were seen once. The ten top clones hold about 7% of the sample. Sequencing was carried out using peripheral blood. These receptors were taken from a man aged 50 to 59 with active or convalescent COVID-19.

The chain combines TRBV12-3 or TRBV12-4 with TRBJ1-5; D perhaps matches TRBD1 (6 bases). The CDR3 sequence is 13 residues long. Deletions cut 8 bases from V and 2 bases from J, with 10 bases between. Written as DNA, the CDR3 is TGTGCCAGCGGACCAGGGGGCAATCAGCCCCAGCATTTT. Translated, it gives CASGPGGNQPQHF.

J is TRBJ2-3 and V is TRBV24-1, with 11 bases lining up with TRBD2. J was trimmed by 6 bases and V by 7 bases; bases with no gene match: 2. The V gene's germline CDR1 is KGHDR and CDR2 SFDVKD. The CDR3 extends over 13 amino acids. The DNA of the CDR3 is TGTGCCACCAGCACTAGCGGGGGCGATACGCAGTATTTT. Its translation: CATSTSGGDTQYF.

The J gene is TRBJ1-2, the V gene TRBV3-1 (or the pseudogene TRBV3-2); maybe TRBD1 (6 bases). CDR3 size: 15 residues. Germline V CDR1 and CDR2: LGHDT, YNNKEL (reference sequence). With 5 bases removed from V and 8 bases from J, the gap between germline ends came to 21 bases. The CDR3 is CASSKRTFTGRGYTF. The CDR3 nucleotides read TGTGCCAGCAGCAAGCGTACGTTTACAGGGCGCGGCTACACCTTC.

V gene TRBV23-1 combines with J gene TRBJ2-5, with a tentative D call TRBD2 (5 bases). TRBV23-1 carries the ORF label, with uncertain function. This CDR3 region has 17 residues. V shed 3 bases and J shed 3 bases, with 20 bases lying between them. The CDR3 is CASSQSRLVPTKETQYF. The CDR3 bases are TGCGCCAGCAGTCAGTCTCGTCTAGTCCCGACTAAAGAGACCCAGTACTTC.

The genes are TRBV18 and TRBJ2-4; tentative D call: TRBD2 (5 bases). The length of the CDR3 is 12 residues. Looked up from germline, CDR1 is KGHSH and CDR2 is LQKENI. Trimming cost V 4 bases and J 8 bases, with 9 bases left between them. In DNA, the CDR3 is TGTGCCAGCTCACTCACCGGGGACATTCAGTACTTC. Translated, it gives CASSLTGDIQYF.

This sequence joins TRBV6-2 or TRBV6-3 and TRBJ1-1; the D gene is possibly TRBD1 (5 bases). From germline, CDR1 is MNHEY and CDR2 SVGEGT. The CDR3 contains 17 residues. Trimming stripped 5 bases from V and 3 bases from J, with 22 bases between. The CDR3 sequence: CASSIPGGGGIDTEAFF. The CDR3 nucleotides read TGTGCCAGCAGTATCCCTGGGGGAGGAGGAATAGACACTGAAGCTTTCTTT.

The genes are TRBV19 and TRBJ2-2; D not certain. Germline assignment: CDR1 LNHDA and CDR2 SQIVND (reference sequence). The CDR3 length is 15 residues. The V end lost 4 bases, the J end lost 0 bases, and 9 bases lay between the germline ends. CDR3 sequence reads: CASSTWAANTGELFF. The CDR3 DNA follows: TGTGCCAGTAGTACCTGGGCAGCGAACACCGGGGAGCTGTTTTTT.

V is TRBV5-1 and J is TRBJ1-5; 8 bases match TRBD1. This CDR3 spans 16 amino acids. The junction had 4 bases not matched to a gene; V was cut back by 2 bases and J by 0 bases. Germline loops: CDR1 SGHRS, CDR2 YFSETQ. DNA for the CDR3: TGCGCCAGCAGCTTTGGGGACAGGAATAGCAATCAGCCCCAGCATTTT. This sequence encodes CASSFGDRNSNQPQHF.

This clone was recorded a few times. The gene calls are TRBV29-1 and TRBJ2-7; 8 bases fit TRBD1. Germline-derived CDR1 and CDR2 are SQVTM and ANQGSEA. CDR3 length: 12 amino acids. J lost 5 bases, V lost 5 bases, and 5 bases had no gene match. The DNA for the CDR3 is TGCAGCGTTCACAGGGGGTATGACGAGCAGTACGTC. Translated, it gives CSVHRGYDEQYV.

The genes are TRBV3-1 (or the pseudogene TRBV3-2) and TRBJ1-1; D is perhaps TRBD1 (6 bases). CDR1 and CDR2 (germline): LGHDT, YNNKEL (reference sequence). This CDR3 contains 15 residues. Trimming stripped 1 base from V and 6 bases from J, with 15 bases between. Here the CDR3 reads CASSQAGQGWPEAFF. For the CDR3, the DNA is TGTGCCAGCAGCCAAGCTGGCCAGGGGTGGCCTGAAGCTTTCTTT.

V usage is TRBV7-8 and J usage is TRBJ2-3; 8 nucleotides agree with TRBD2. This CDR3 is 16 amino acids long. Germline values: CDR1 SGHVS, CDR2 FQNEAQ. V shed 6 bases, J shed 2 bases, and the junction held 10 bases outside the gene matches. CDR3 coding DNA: TGTGCCAGCAGTATGCCGGGGGGGAGCATCACAGATACGCAGTATTTT. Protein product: CASSMPGGSITDTQYF.

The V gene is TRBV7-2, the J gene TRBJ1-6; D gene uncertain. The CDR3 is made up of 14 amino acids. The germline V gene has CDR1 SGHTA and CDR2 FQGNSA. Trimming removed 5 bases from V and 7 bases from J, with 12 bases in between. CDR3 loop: CASSKPQPNSPLHF. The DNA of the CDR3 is TGTGCCAGCAGCAAACCACAGCCCAATTCACCCCTCCACTTT.

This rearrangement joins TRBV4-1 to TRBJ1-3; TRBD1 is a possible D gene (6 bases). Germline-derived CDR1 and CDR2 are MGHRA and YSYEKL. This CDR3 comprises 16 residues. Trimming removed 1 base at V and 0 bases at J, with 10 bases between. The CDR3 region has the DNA TGCGCCAGCAGCCAAGCGACAGGATTCTCTGGAAACACCATATATTTT. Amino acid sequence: CASSQATGFSGNTIYF.

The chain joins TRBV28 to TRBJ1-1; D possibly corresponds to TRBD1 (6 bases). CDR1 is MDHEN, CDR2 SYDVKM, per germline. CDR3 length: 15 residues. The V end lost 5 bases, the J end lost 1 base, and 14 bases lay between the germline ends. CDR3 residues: CASSRLGGGNTEAFF. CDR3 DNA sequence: TGTGCCAGCAGTAGATTAGGGGGGGGGAACACTGAAGCTTTCTTT.

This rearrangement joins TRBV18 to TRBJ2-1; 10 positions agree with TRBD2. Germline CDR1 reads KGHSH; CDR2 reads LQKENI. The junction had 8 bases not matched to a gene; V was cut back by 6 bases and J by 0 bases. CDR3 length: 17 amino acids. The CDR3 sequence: CASSPKLAGNSYNEQFF. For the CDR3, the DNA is TGTGCCAGCTCTCCCAAACTAGCGGGGAACTCCTACAATGAGCAGTTCTTC.

The CDR3 DNA reads as TGTGCCAGCAGTTTAGGAGGCTTGGCCAAAAACATTCAGTACTTC. Translated, it gives CASSLGGLAKNIQYF. The V gene is TRBV28, the J gene TRBJ2-4; the D gene is possibly TRBD2 (5 bases). V was clipped by 2 bases and J by 1 base, with 9 bases between them. The CDR3 extends over 15 amino acids. The germline V gene encodes CDR1 MDHEN and CDR2 SYDVKM.

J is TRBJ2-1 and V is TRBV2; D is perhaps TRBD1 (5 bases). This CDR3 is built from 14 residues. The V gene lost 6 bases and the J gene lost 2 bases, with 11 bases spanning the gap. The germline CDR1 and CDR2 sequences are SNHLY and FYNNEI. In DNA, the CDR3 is TGTGCCAGCAGACCGCAGGGTGCCTACAATGAGCAGTTCTTC. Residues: CASRPQGAYNEQFF.

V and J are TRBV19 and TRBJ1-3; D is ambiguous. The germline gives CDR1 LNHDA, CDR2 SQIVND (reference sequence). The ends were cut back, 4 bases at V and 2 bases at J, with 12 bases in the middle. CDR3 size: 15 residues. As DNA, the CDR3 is TGTGCCAGTAGTACCTCCCAGGCCCCTGGAAACACCATATATTTT. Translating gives CASSTSQAPGNTIYF.

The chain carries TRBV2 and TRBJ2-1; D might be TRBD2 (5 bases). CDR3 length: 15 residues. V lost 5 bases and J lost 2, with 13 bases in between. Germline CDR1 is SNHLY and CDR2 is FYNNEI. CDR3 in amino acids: CASSTDNSAYNEQFF. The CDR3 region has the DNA TGTGCCAGCAGTACAGACAATAGCGCCTACAATGAGCAGTTCTTC.